This T cell receptor (beta chain) was retrieved from a study of blood T cell repertoires in COVID-19. Study context: COVID-19 samples, acute and convalescent, were from the United States, Italy and Spain. T cells, B-cell-depleted T cells, or PBMCs supplied cDNA or gDNA.

J gave up 3 bases and V 3 bases, and 4 bases lay outside the gene matches. This CDR3 is 15 amino acids long. Germline lookup yields CDR1 SGHRS and CDR2 YFSETQ. Participants were aged roughly 18 to 95 years, lived in about 26 US areas, and enrolled virtually. This clone appeared a few times. Under the authors' procedure: Counts of nucleated cells, estimated from reference gene primer amplification, were obtained. Profiling relied on immunoSEQ multiplex PCR, and the TCRdb table lists in-frame clones only, not all of them. D and trimming come from the DNA, and the V and J calls and clone size come from that table. The data contain roughly 250,000 clones, roughly 90% of them singletons.

Sequencing was done on a sample of PBMCs or T cells enriched from blood (not recorded which). The chain couples TRBV5-1 to TRBJ2-3; TRBD1 matches 10 bases. The source is a woman aged 25 to 39 with acute COVID-19. CDR3 amino acids: CASSSGQGQTDTQYF. As DNA, the CDR3 is TGCGCCAGCAGCTCGGGACAGGGGCAAACAGATACGCAGTATTTT.